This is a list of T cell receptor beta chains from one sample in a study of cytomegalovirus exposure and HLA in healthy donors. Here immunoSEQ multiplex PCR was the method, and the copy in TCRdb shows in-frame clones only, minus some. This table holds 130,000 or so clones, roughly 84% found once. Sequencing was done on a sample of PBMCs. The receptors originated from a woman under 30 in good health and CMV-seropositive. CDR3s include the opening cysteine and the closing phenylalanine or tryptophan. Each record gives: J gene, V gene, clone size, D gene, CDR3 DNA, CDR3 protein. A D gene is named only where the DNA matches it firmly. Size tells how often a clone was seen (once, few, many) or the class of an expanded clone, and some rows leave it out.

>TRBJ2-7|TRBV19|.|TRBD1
TGTGCCAGTAGTCAAGAGACAGGGTACTACGAGCAGTACTTC
CASSQETGYYEQYF
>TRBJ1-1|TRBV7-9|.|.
TGTTCCAGCAGCTTAGCGCTTGGTAGCCCGATGAACACTGAAGCTTTCTTT
CSSSLALGSPMNTEAFF
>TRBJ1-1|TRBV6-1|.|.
TGTGCCAGCAAGTGGGAGGGGTCCGCTGAAGCTTTCTTT
CASKWEGSAEAFF
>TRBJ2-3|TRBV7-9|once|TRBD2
TGTTCCAGCAGCTCTTCGGGAGGGGCAGATACGCAGTATTTT
CSSSSSGGADTQYF
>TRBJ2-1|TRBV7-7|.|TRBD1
TGTGCCAGCAGCTCCTCCCTAGGACAGGGAGAGAATGAGCAGTTCTTC
CASSSSLGQGENEQFF
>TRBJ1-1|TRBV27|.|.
TGTGCCAGCAGTTTGATACAGGGTGCTGAAGCTTTCTTT
CASSLIQGAEAFF
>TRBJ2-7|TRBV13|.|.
TGTGCCAGCAGCTCCCAGTACGAGCAGTACTTC
CASSSQYEQYF
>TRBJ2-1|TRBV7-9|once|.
TGTGCCAGCAGCCCCCCCGGGAATGAGCAGTTCTTC
CASSPPGNEQFF
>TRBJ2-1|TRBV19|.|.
TGTGCCAGTAGACGCGGACAGCCCAATGAGCAGTTCTTC
CASRRGQPNEQFF
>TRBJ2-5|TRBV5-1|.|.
TGCGCCAGCAGCTACCTCACTGCCCAGGGAGAGACCCAGTACTTC
CASSYLTAQGETQYF
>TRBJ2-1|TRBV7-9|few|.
TGTGCCAGCAGCTTCGACCCTGGGACTCTAAACTCCTACAATGAGCAGTTCTTC
CASSFDPGTLNSYNEQFF
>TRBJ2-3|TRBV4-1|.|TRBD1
TGCGCCAGCAGCCAAGGGACAGGGTTTCCTGAAGGGGCAGATACGCAGTATTTT
CASSQGTGFPEGADTQYF
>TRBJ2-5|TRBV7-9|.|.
TGTGCCAGCAGCTTAGGCAGGGGTCGAGAGACCCAGTACTTC
CASSLGRGRETQYF
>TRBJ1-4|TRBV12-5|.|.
TGTGCTAGTGGTTTTAGTCCGGAAAAACTGTTTTTT
CASGFSPEKLFF
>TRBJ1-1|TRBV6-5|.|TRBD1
TGTGCCAGCAGCACAAGGGGGCGGTCTGAAGCTTTCTTT
CASSTRGRSEAFF
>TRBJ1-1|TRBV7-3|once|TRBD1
TGTGCCAGCAGCTCCGGACAGGAGGGCACTGAAGCTTTCTTT
CASSSGQEGTEAFF
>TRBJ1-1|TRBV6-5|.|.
TGTGCCAGCAGTTACTCGCGGGTTACTGAAGCTTTCTTT
CASSYSRVTEAFF
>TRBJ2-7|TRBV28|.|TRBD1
TGTGCCAGCAGTACACCGGGACAGGAGTACGAGCAGTACTTC
CASSTPGQEYEQYF
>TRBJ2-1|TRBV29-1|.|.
TGCAGCGTTGAAGGGCAGAATTCCTACAATGAGCAGTTCTTC
CSVEGQNSYNEQFF
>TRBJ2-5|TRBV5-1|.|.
TGCGCCAGCAGCTTGAATGGTCTAGCCGTGTACCAAGAGACCCAGTACTTC
CASSLNGLAVYQETQYF